The TCR beta chain under discussion was sequenced for a study of cytomegalovirus exposure and HLA in healthy donors. Study-wide background: A prior study identified just under 120 million unique TCR beta sequences from 200 million or so T cells.

Overall study results and limits: After further analysis at a later stage, 16,951 TCR beta sequences were associated with HLA alleles at 0.05 false discovery rate. The study listed roughly 150 cytomegalovirus-associated TCR beta chains. V- and J-gene trimming of TCR beta was linked (in a later analysis) to a missense DCLRE1C variant.

60 Vbeta and 13 Jbeta primers were used in PCR. TCRdb's copy holds only in-frame clones and misses some; the assay was immunoSEQ multiplex PCR. The table lists under 200,000 clones, less than 80% of them singletons. Of note for this clone: Its specificity is not known.

The V gene's germline CDR1 is SGHRS and CDR2 YFSETQ. This CDR3 has 14 amino acids. V was clipped by 0 bases and J by 5 bases, with 11 bases between them. The sequenced material came from PBMCs. This sequence originates from a man between 35 and 55 years old in good health and CMV-seronegative. The chain uses TRBV5-1 and TRBJ1-1; a possible D gene is TRBD1 (6 bases). CDR3 residues: CASSLVPGTTEAFF. CDR3 DNA: TGCGCCAGCAGCTTGGTTCCAGGGACAACTGAAGCTTTCTTT. The full variable domain, its missing parts supplied by reference TRBV5-1 and TRBJ1-1, is KAGVTQTPRYLIKTRGQQVTLSCSPISGHRSVSWYQQTPGQGLQFLFEYFSETQRNKGNFPGRFSGRQFSNSRSEMNVSTLELGDSALYLCASSLVPGTTEAFFGQGTRLTVV.